This T cell receptor beta chain was obtained from a study of vaccination effects on CD4 cells after COVID-19. With the ViraFEST assay, the study expanded antigen-specific CD4+ T cells using viral peptide pools, then sequenced them. Culture proceeded for 10 days, and CD4+ T cells were then isolated. Two doses of either BNT162b2 or mRNA-1273 were given to each participant. This CDR3 contains 11 residues. Trimming took 8 bases from V and 3 from J, leaving 8 bases between them. In regard to this clone: Its antigen is unknown.

The assay was immunoSEQ multiplex PCR, and TCRdb's table has in-frame clones only and misses some. The sample carries around 32,000 clones, around three quarters recorded once. Sequencing used CD4+ T cells from PBMCs cultured with HCoV-229E spike peptides, obtained after COVID-19 vaccination. This sequence joins TRBV12-3 or TRBV12-4 and TRBJ2-7; tentatively, D is TRBD1 (6 bases). The sequence was obtained from a human donor who received a COVID-19 vaccine. DNA for the CDR3: TGTGCCAGCGGGACAAACTACGAGCAGTACTTC. Its translation: CASGTNYEQYF.